A single TCR beta chain is shown here with its context. One junction end does not reproduce the germline sequence, and a read error may be involved. CDR3 size: 12 residues. Germline values: CDR1 SEHNR, CDR2 FQNEAQ (reference sequence). These data are taken from a study of cytomegalovirus exposure and HLA in healthy donors. Overall study: A prior analysis found about 110 million unique TCR beta sequences from roughly 180 million T cells.

The PCR was carried out with 60 Vbeta primers and 13 Jbeta primers. Data came from immunoSEQ multiplex PCR; TCRdb stores just in-frame clones and leaves some out. The sample shows roughly 230,000 clones, over 90% of them seen only once. V is TRBV7-9 and J is TRBJ1-4, with 7 bases aligning to TRBD1. This TCR derives from a girl aged 2-10 years in good health and CMV-seronegative. What was sequenced was PBMCs. CDR3 sequence reads: CSSSLSGGKLFF. CDR3 in DNA: TGTTCCAGCAGCTTATCAGGGGGAAAACTGTTTTTT.